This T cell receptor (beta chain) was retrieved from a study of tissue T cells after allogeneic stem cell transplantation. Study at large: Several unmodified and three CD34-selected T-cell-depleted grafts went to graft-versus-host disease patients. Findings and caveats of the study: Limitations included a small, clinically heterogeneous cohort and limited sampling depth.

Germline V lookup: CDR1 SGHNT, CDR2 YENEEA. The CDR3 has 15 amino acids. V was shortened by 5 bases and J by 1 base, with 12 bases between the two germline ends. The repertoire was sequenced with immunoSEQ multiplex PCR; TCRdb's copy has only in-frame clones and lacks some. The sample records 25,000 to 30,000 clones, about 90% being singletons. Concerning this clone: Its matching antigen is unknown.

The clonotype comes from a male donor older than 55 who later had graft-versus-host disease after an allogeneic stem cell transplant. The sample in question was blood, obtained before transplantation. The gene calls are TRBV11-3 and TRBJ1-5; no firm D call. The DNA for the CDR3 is TGTGCCAGCAGCCCCAGTAAAGGGAGCAATCAGCCCCAGCATTTT. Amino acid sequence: CASSPSKGSNQPQHF.